This TCR beta chain was profiled in a study of blood T cell repertoires in COVID-19. Profiling relied on immunoSEQ multiplex PCR, and the TCRdb table lists in-frame clones only, not all of them. In the table there are more than 95,000 clones, 70% to 90% of which are singletons. The CDR3 is 14 amino acids. Germline V CDR1 and CDR2: SGHDT, YYEEEE. The J segment lost 5 bases and the V segment lost 4 bases, leaving 7 bases of the junction unmatched. This chain uses TRBV5-6 with TRBJ1-2, with 8 nucleotides matching TRBD1. The source material was peripheral blood. The sequence was collected from a human donor in a cohort sampled during active COVID-19. The CDR3 DNA reads as TGTGCCAGCAGCGGCTCCGGGACAGGTTATGGCTACACCTTC. Translated: CASSGSGTGYGYTF.